Listed here are 25 T cell receptor beta chains from one sample, sequenced in a study of beta chain features in type 1 diabetes. Points from the study as a whole: In all four CD4+ subsets, TCRB CDR3 length was significantly, moderately reduced in type 1 diabetes.

All of the isolated RNA was reverse transcribed, so expressed TCRB transcripts were sequenced. Profiled with immunoSEQ multiplex PCR; TCRdb holds only in-frame clones, not every one. The sample carries 150,000 to 200,000 clones, 63% recorded once. These receptors have no known antigen. Sequences were obtained from naive CD4+ T cells from blood. Every receptor here comes from a man aged 25-40 years with type 1 diabetes.

The table lists this clone with a few counts. In DNA, the CDR3 is TGTGCCACCAGCAGAGATCCGCGACAGGAAGAGACCCAGTACTTC. It yields the protein CATSRDPRQEETQYF. The chain has TRBV15 and TRBJ2-5; possible D gene TRBD1, 6 bases. Trimming left V 0 bases short and J 3 bases short, with 11 bases between. Per the germline V gene, CDR1 is LNHNV and CDR2 is YYDKDF (reference sequence). The CDR3 totals 15 residues.

This CDR3 reads CSVGQDTDTQYF. The CDR3 coding sequence is TGCAGCGTTGGTCAAGATACAGATACGCAGTATTTT. This chain joins TRBV29-1 and TRBJ2-3, with no clear D. Trimming shortened V by 4 bases and J by 3 bases, and 8 bases separated the two germline ends. The CDR3 consists of 12 residues. Per germline, CDR1 SQVTM and CDR2 ANQGSEA.

The chain couples TRBV29-1 to TRBJ1-5; D is undetermined. Germline CDR1 and CDR2: SQVTM and ANQGSEA. This CDR3 has 12 residues. Trimming took off 4 bases at V and 4 bases at J, with 8 bases between the two ends. CDR3 loop: CSVVSPNQPQHF. CDR3 sequence (DNA): TGCAGCGTTGTAAGCCCGAATCAGCCCCAGCATTTT.

This clone was recorded once. This chain links TRBV25-1 with TRBJ2-5, with D tentatively TRBD1 (6 bases). The CDR3 extends over 15 amino acids. Trimming removed 1 base from V and 4 bases from J, with 13 bases in between. Germline CDR1 and CDR2: MGHDK and SYGVNS. The CDR3 bases are TGTGCCAGCAGTGAATCAGGGGACCAGACAGAGACCCAGTACTTC. Amino acid sequence: CASSESGDQTETQYF.

The rearrangement uses TRBV2 and TRBJ2-3, with D possibly TRBD2 on 7 matching bases. The ends were cut back, 8 bases at V and 5 bases at J, with 11 bases in the middle. CDR1 and CDR2 from the germline V gene are SNHLY and FYNNEI. The CDR3 is 12 amino acids. The DNA for the CDR3 is TGTGCCAGCGGGGGGGCAGGAGATACGCAGTATTTT. Amino acid sequence: CASGGAGDTQYF.

The genes are TRBV29-1 and TRBJ2-5; D is possibly TRBD1 (5 bases). With 0 bases removed from V and 7 bases from J, the gap between germline ends came to 12 bases. Germline V gene lookup returns CDR1 SQVTM and CDR2 ANQGSEA. The length of the CDR3 is 13 residues. CDR3 sequence reads: CSVEDAGSGTQYF. The CDR3 DNA sequence: TGCAGCGTTGAAGATGCAGGGTCGGGGACCCAGTACTTC.

The V gene is TRBV2, the J gene TRBJ1-2; D is undetermined. CDR1 SNHLY and CDR2 FYNNEI come from the germline V gene. The germline V and J ends were trimmed by 7 bases and 4 bases, with 10 bases remaining between them. This CDR3 has 12 residues. The DNA for the CDR3 is TGTGCCAGCACGGTGGAGGGCTATGGCTACACCTTC. This translates into CASTVEGYGYTF.

A few counts support this clone. The genes are TRBV7-2 and TRBJ2-3, with 7 bases lining up with TRBD1. Germline loops: CDR1 SGHTA, CDR2 FQGNSA. The trim removed 1 base at V and 1 base at J, leaving 8 bases unmatched. CDR3 length: 17 residues. CDR3 DNA: TGTGCCAGCAGCTTAGGTGCCCGAGGGGGCGGCACAGATACGCAGTATTTT. It specifies CASSLGARGGGTDTQYF.

The gene calls are TRBV5-1 and TRBJ2-5; 7 positions match TRBD2. Germline-derived CDR1 and CDR2 are SGHRS and YFSETQ. Trimming took 1 base from V and 5 from J; bases not matched to a gene: 5. The CDR3 has 14 residues. The CDR3 nucleotides are TGCGCCAGCAGCTTGACTAGCGAGGAGGAGACCCAGTACTTC. Its protein product is CASSLTSEEETQYF.

The chain couples TRBV9 to TRBJ2-5; 12 bases agree with TRBD2. The CDR3 has 17 residues. The V gene's germline CDR1 is SGDLS and CDR2 YYNGEE. V lost 3 bases, J lost 2 bases, and 8 bases stayed unmatched. The CDR3 nucleotides are TGTGCCAGCAGCGGAAGAACTAGCGGGGGGCCACAAGAGACCCAGTACTTC. Translating gives CASSGRTSGGPQETQYF.

This clone was observed a few times. The gene calls are TRBV7-2 and TRBJ2-2; 7 positions agree with TRBD1. This CDR3 has 15 amino acids. CDR1 and CDR2 (germline): SGHTA, FQGNSA. The V segment lost 1 base and the J segment 5 bases; nucleotides outside the gene matches: 4. The CDR3 bases are TGTGCCAGCAGCTTAGGGAAGACAGGGACCGGGGAGCTGTTTTTT. Translated: CASSLGKTGTGELFF.

V is TRBV15 and J is TRBJ1-1, with 10 nucleotides matching TRBD1. Germline-derived CDR1 and CDR2 are LNHNV and YYDKDF (reference sequence). Germline trimming cut 5 bases from V and 1 base from J; bases unmatched to any gene: 7. This CDR3 has 16 residues. The CDR3 region has the DNA TGTGCCACCAGCCGAGGGGGACAGGGGAGGAACACTGAAGCTTTCTTT. This gives the protein CATSRGGQGRNTEAFF.

The rearrangement uses TRBV5-4 and TRBJ2-1, with D perhaps matching TRBD2 (6 bases). V was cut by 2 bases and J by 0 bases, with 15 bases left in between. Germline lookup yields CDR1 SGHNT and CDR2 YYREEE (reference sequence). The CDR3 is 17 residues long. Written as DNA, the CDR3 is TGTGCCAGCAGCTTTTTAAGCGGGTCGAGCTCCTACAATGAGCAGTTCTTC. Translated: CASSFLSGSSSYNEQFF.

The CDR3 loop is CATSRVLGSRTDTQYF. Here the CDR3 DNA reads TGTGCCACCAGCAGAGTTTTAGGGTCTAGGACAGATACGCAGTATTTT. V is TRBV15 and J is TRBJ2-3, with D unclear. V gave up 1 base and J gave up 3 bases, with 14 bases separating them. The germline gives CDR1 LNHNV, CDR2 YYDKDF (reference sequence). The length of the CDR3 is 16 residues.

The rearrangement links TRBV7-2 to TRBJ2-5; D is uncertain. Germline V gene data show CDR1 as SGHTA and CDR2 as FQGNSA. V gave up 1 base and J gave up 0 bases, with 9 bases separating them. This CDR3 has 15 residues. CDR3 region: CASSLGGWYQETQYF. The CDR3 nucleotides are TGTGCCAGCAGCTTAGGGGGATGGTACCAAGAGACCCAGTACTTC.

The chain links TRBV4-1 to TRBJ2-3; no clear D. The CDR3 sequence is 14 residues long. CDR1 and CDR2 (germline): MGHRA, YSYEKL. The germline V and J ends were trimmed by 1 base and 0 bases, with 5 bases remaining between them. The CDR3 here is CASSQGHSTDTQYF. DNA for the CDR3: TGCGCCAGCAGCCAAGGACACAGCACAGATACGCAGTATTTT.

The chain joins TRBV2 to TRBJ1-1; D perhaps matches TRBD1 (5 bases). The germline V gene has CDR1 SNHLY and CDR2 FYNNEI. The CDR3 spans 13 residues. V dropped 6 bases and J dropped 2 bases, with 10 bases sitting between them. The CDR3 spells CASSADSNTEAFF. The CDR3 DNA reads as TGTGCCAGCAGCGCAGACAGTAACACTGAAGCTTTCTTT.

This clone was counted once. V gene TRBV30 combines with J gene TRBJ1-1; no clear D. Germline values: CDR1 GTSNPN, CDR2 SVGIG (reference sequence). CDR3 size: 11 residues. V shed 1 base and J shed 9 bases, with 9 bases lying between them. The CDR3 reads CAWSGQVKAFF. CDR3 bases: TGTGCCTGGAGTGGGCAGGTTAAAGCTTTCTTT. Complete variable domain (other parts from reference TRBV30 and TRBJ1-1): SQTIHQWPATLVQPVGSPLSLECTVEGTSNPNLYWYRQAAGRGLQLLFYSVGIGQISSEVPQNLSASRPQDRQFILSSKKLLLSDSGFYLCAWSGQVKAFFGQGTRLTVV.

This sequence joins TRBV30 and TRBJ2-3; 8 bases fit TRBD2. The V gene end was trimmed by 2 bases and the J gene end by 6 bases; junction bases not matched to a gene: 10. The CDR3 contains 15 residues. CDR1 is GTSNPN and CDR2 is SVGIG in the germline V gene (reference sequence). CDR3 region: CAWSRESGGADTQYF. The CDR3 nucleotides read TGTGCCTGGAGTAGGGAGTCCGGGGGGGCCGATACGCAGTATTTT.

The CDR3 protein is CASIGAPSGANVLTF. Written as DNA, the CDR3 is TGTGCCAGTATCGGGGCTCCCTCTGGGGCCAACGTCCTGACTTTC. V gene TRBV19 combines with J gene TRBJ2-6; D could derive from TRBD1 or TRBD2 (5 bases each). The V end lost 7 bases, the J end lost 0 bases, and 10 bases lay between the germline ends. CDR1 is LNHDA and CDR2 is SQIVND in the germline V gene (reference sequence). The CDR3 has 15 amino acids. Full variable domain (missing parts from reference TRBV19 and TRBJ2-6): DGGITQSPKYLFRKEGQNVTLSCEQNLNHDAMYWYRQDPGQGLRLIYYSQIVNDFQKGDIAEGYSVSREKKESFPLTVTSAQKNPTAFYLCASIGAPSGANVLTFGAGSRLTVL.

This clone showed up just a few times. The rearrangement joins TRBV10-3 to TRBJ2-7; D is uncertain. Germline loops: CDR1 ENHRY, CDR2 SYGVKD. Trimming removed 8 bases at V and 7 bases at J, with 12 bases between. The CDR3 is 11 residues long. The CDR3 nucleotides read TGTGCCATCGGACGCACCGGGGAGCAGTACTTC. Protein product: CAIGRTGEQYF.

This clone has just a few counts. This sequence joins TRBV5-4 and TRBJ2-1, with D hard to call. The ends were cut back, 2 bases at V and 5 bases at J, with 5 bases in the middle. CDR3 length: 12 amino acids. From germline, CDR1 is SGHNT and CDR2 YYREEE (reference sequence). The CDR3 here is CASSFDHNEQFF. In nucleotides, the CDR3 is TGTGCCAGCAGCTTTGATCACAATGAGCAGTTCTTC.

The CDR3 DNA is TGTGCCTGGAGTCCGGGACAGTACTACGAGCAGTACTTC. Its translation is CAWSPGQYYEQYF. This sequence joins TRBV30 and TRBJ2-7; the match to TRBD1 covers 7 bases. The CDR3 consists of 13 residues. The germline V gene has CDR1 GTSNPN and CDR2 SVGIG (reference sequence). The V segment lost 2 bases and the J segment 3 bases; nucleotides outside the gene matches: 4. The full variable domain, in which reference TRBV30 and TRBJ2-7 provide the parts outside the CDR3, is SQTIHQWPATLVQPVGSPLSLECTVEGTSNPNLYWYRQAAGRGLQLLFYSVGIGQISSEVPQNLSASRPQDRQFILSSKKLLLSDSGFYLCAWSPGQYYEQYFGPGTRLTVT.

This clone has only one observation. This chain joins TRBV29-1 and TRBJ1-1; a possible D gene is TRBD1 (5 bases). The germline V gene encodes CDR1 SQVTM and CDR2 ANQGSEA. The V and J ends lost 4 bases and 5 bases respectively, with 5 bases between them. The CDR3 runs 10 residues. CDR3 residues: CSVGQTEAFF. The CDR3 DNA sequence: TGCAGCGTTGGACAGACTGAAGCTTTCTTT.

The genes are TRBV30 and TRBJ2-2; D call uncertain. V was cut by 0 bases and J by 5 bases, with 4 bases left in between. The germline V gene encodes CDR1 GTSNPN and CDR2 SVGIG (reference sequence). The CDR3 totals 12 residues. CDR3 in DNA: TGTGCCTGGAGTGTTTGGACCGGGGAGCTGTTTTTT. This sequence encodes CAWSVWTGELFF.